This TCR beta chain was documented in a study of PD-1 blockade in classical Hodgkin lymphoma (dated by TCRdb to 2020 to 2022). Regarding the research as a whole: Nivolumab dosing was 3 mg/kg intravenously every 2 weeks, continuing until either disease progression or unacceptable toxicity. The study used CyTOF and TCR beta sequencing to define a peripheral blood immune signature of response to PD-1 blockade in classical Hodgkin lymphoma. The paper as a whole reports these results and caveats: Trial patients achieving complete response had baseline diversity similar to newly diagnosed patients, whereas partial responders and progressors had significantly lower diversity. Baseline TCR diversity was reported to be lower in newly diagnosed patients than in healthy donors and to be lower still in relapsed/refractory patients. The study covered only a single clinical trial cohort, and the causes of the repertoire differences, possibly disease activity or prior therapy, were still not defined. Lower diversity was seen in patients whose nivolumab began less than 1 year after ASCT, and these patients were left out of later analyses so that immune reconstitution would not confound the results. CD4+ but not CD8+ TCR diversity rose significantly by C4D1 (p=0.0027 vs p=0.16), most apparent in complete responders (p=0.02).

The meaning of the sample's time point label: cycle 1 day 1 (C1D1), immediately before nivolumab initiation. Every trial patient had relapsed following autologous stem cell transplantation, and prior brentuximab vedotin exposure was what differed among cohorts A, B and C. CD4+ T cells were purified from thawed PBMCs by magnetic negative selection with a Miltenyi CD4+ T cell isolation kit. The trial cohort comprised fewer than 65 patients with relapsed/refractory classical Hodgkin lymphoma whose best overall responses were complete response, partial response or progressive disease. Trial patients were treated with single-agent nivolumab in the multi-cohort phase II CheckMate 205 trial. Best overall response was determined by an independent review committee according to the 2007 International Working Group response criteria. Trial PBMCs were obtained immediately prior to nivolumab initiation (C1D1) and on therapy at cycle 2 day 1 and cycle 4 day 1. Peripheral blood was collected in 8 mL Vacutainer Cell Preparation Tubes, from which PBMCs were isolated by centrifugation and then cryopreserved. Purified CD4+ and CD8+ fractions were prepared only for cases with an additional available PBMC sample. Magnetically labelled cells were removed on LS columns in a quadroMACS separator, and the flow-through was retained as the purified fraction.

The CDR3 sequence holds 15 residues, the cysteine and phenylalanine included. Only the CDR3 portion is preserved as DNA: 45 bases, with reading frame beginning at the first base. Comment on this clone: Its target antigen remains unknown. No base qualities exist here, and no much larger clone lies one base off it.

Genomic DNA was isolated using the Qiagen DNeasy kit from unsorted PBMCs as well as from negatively selected CD4+ and CD8+ fractions. TCR beta CDR3 regions were subjected to amplification by immunoSEQ multiplex PCR with primers that anneal to V and J segments. A synthetic immune receptor repertoire was used to minimize amplification bias, and any residual bias was removed computationally once sequencing was done. The published analysis was carried out like this. Custom Python scripts were used to quantify repertoire diversity as the Shannon entropy index. Unsorted, CD4+ and CD8+ repertoires were analyzed separately, except in combined analyses where CD4+ and CD8+ sequences were merged in silico. A clone was considered expanded if an increase in frequency of at least 2-fold after treatment relative to C1D1 was found, and a pseudocount of 0.5 was applied to clones undetected at baseline. Clones with 0 or 1 copy at C1D1 were classified as singleton clones, and clones with 2 or more copies were classified as non-singleton clones. By matching protein sequences in sorted samples from the same patient, clones expanded in unsorted samples were annotated as CD4+, CD8+ or unknown. Wilcoxon tests on paired samples were used to test changes in diversity from C1D1 to C4D1. The table was pulled from immuneACCESS by TCRdb, which kept in-frame rearrangements only. Such tables lose some clones; where checked, under half of the loss comes from unresolved V genes, and the rest has no known cause. Clonal size and the V and J genes are those of that table, whereas D and trimming came from the DNA. Here the sample has approximately 25,000 clones; roughly 84% occur a single time. Approximately 1.7% of the sample rests with the top ten.

The receptor was isolated from a human donor with classical Hodgkin lymphoma. The rearranged chain carries TRBV21-1 and TRBJ1-4. TRBV21-1 is annotated as a pseudogene. The specimen was CD4+ T cells from blood, collected at baseline. The nucleotide sequence reads TGTGCCAGCAGCAAGAGGAGACACCGTAATGAAAAACTGTTTTTT. This translates into CASSKRRHRNEKLFF.